These 9 T cell receptor beta chains share one sample of origin, sequenced in a study of identical twins. TCRdb fed the 5' RACE reads into MiXCR, producing one record per CDR3 protein. Of hundreds of thousands of distinct CDR3 sequences in the sample, over 15% were seen once. This sample was also put to use in a study of T cells expressing NK-cell markers.

What was sequenced was PBMCs. The receptors come from a woman aged 18-29 years in good health.

This clonotype has only a few counts. The chain joins TRBV12-3 or TRBV12-4 to TRBJ2-3; 7 nucleotides agree with TRBD2. Trimming took 6 bases from V and 1 from J; bases not matched to a gene: 7. CDR3 length: 15 residues. The CDR3 nucleotides read TGTGCCAGCAGCTTGGTAGCGGGCCGCACAGATACGCAGTATTTT. It specifies CASSLVAGRTDTQYF.

The chain combines TRBV25-1 with TRBJ2-7; D possibly corresponds to TRBD1 (6 bases). The CDR3 is 14 residues long. The V and J ends lost 4 bases and 2 bases respectively, with 12 bases between them. Germline V gene data show CDR1 as MGHDK and CDR2 as SYGVNS. CDR3 residues: CASSGTERTYEQYF. The CDR3 nucleotides read TGTGCCAGCAGTGGGACAGAAAGAACCTACGAGCAGTACTTC.

This clonotype has more than one count but fewer than ten. The V gene is TRBV3-1, the J gene TRBJ2-3; possibly TRBD2 for D (6 bases). CDR3 length equals 17 residues. The germline gives CDR1 LGHDT, CDR2 YNNKEL (reference sequence). V was shortened by 6 bases and J by 0 bases, with 19 bases between the two germline ends. The CDR3 nucleotides read TGTGCCAGCAGTCCCCCGTGGGGGGTCCCGAGCACAGATACGCAGTATTTT. Its translation is CASSPPWGVPSTDTQYF.

The chain links TRBV20-1 to TRBJ1-6, with a weak D call TRBD1 (6 bases). Trimming left V 2 bases short and J 8 bases short, with 16 bases between. Germline CDR1 reads DFQATT; CDR2 reads SNEGSKA (reference sequence). CDR3 length equals 15 residues. The CDR3 reads CSARTKTGPDSPLHF. The CDR3 DNA is TGCAGTGCTAGAACGAAGACAGGTCCTGATTCACCCCTCCACTTT.

The CDR3 loop reads CASSRTGVANVLTF. CDR3 sequence (DNA): TGCGCCAGCAGCCGGACAGGAGTCGCCAACGTCCTGACTTTC. This chain uses TRBV5-1 with TRBJ2-6, with 7 nucleotides matching TRBD1. The junction had 5 bases not matched to a gene; V was cut back by 4 bases and J by 7 bases. The CDR3 sequence is 14 residues long. The germline gives CDR1 SGHRS, CDR2 YFSETQ.

CDR3 loop: CASSSRTGRRQETQYF. CDR3 bases: TGTGCCAGCAGCTCAAGGACAGGGAGGCGCCAAGAGACCCAGTACTTC. J is TRBJ2-5 and V is TRBV11-2; the match to TRBD1 covers 8 bases. This CDR3 region has 16 residues. The germline CDR1 and CDR2 sequences are SGHAT and FQNNGV. With V trimmed by 4 bases and J by 1 base, 8 bases remained unmatched.

A few counts support this clonotype. This chain uses TRBV12-3 or TRBV12-4 with TRBJ2-1; D might be TRBD1 (6 bases). V was trimmed by 6 bases and J by 5 bases, leaving 11 bases between them. CDR3 length: 13 residues. This CDR3 reads CASRSGQNNEQFF. CDR3 coding DNA: TGTGCCAGCAGATCCGGACAGAACAATGAGCAGTTCTTC.

This clonotype was seen only a few times. The rearrangement links TRBV20-1 to TRBJ2-3, with D perhaps being TRBD1 or TRBD2 (5 bases each). The germline V and J ends were trimmed by 4 bases and 2 bases, with 13 bases remaining between them. Germline V CDR1 and CDR2: DFQATT, SNEGSKA (reference sequence). This CDR3 has 14 amino acids. CDR3 in DNA: TGCAGTGCTATAAAGGGACCTATCACAGATACGCAGTATTTT. Residues: CSAIKGPITDTQYF.

This clonotype showed up just a few times. The chain recombines TRBV20-1 with TRBJ2-1; 7 nucleotides align to TRBD2. The CDR3 consists of 10 residues. Germline CDR1 reads DFQATT; CDR2 reads SNEGSKA (reference sequence). Unmatched junction bases numbered 2, after V lost 8 bases and J lost 7 bases. In DNA, the CDR3 is TGCAGTCTGGGAGGGAATGAGCAGTTCTTC. Translated, it gives CSLGGNEQFF.